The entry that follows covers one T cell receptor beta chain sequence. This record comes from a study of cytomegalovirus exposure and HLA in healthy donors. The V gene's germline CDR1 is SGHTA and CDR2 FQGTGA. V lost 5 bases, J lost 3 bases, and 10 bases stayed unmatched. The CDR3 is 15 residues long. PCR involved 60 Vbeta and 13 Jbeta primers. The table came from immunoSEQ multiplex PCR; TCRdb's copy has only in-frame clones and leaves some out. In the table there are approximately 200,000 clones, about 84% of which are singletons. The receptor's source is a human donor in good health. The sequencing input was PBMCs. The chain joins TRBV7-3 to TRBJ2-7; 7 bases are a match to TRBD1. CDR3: CASSPSGQAGYEQYF. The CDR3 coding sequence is TGTGCCAGCAGCCCAAGCGGACAGGCTGGCTACGAGCAGTACTTC.